This T cell receptor (beta chain) was captured by sequencing in a study of radiotherapy plus CTLA-4 blockade in lung cancer. Points from the study as a whole: In blood, TCR clones derived from the tumor expanded after radiotherapy plus ipilimumab. Together with interferon-beta, which increased in serum after radiation, early dynamic changes in blood T cell clones were reportedly the best predictors of response.

With ipilimumab providing CTLA-4 blockade, focal radiation was administered to patients who had chemo-refractory metastatic non-small-cell lung cancer. Only in-frame clones appear in the TCRdb table, and some are missing; sequencing was by immunoSEQ multiplex PCR. The sample holds more than 80,000 clones, over 65% seen once. To note about this clone: The antigen is undetermined. Other DNA sequences in this sample translate to the same CDR3.

This CDR3 is 13 amino acids long. Germline assignment: CDR1 SGHRS and CDR2 YFSETQ. The germline V and J ends were trimmed by 0 bases and 5 bases, with 5 bases remaining between them. This chain joins TRBV5-1 and TRBJ2-2; D call uncertain. The source is a human donor with non-small cell lung cancer that progressed on radiotherapy plus ipilimumab. Some clones in this sample may be carry-over from other donors' samples. The sample here was peripheral blood, taken from a patient treated with radiotherapy plus ipilimumab. The chain's CDR3 is CASSLDGTGELFF. DNA of the CDR3: TGCGCCAGCAGCTTGGACGGTACCGGGGAGCTGTTTTTT.